This is a list of T cell receptor beta chains from one sample in a study of tumor and adjacent non-tumor tissue in lung cancer. TCRdb independently ran MiXCR on the multiplex PCR reads; one entry per CDR3 protein. The top ten clones hold roughly 33% of a sample with some 100,000 distinct CDR3 sequences, 80% of them seen once. The sample comprised distant non-tumor lung tissue. These receptors were collected from a man aged 55 to 70 with small cell lung cancer. The CDR3 runs from the conserved cysteine through the conserved F or W. The order of the fields is CDR3 length, J gene, V gene, CDR3 protein.

cdr3_length: 15
j_call: TRBJ2-7
v_call: TRBV11-2
cdr3_aa: CASSLEPSGIYERYF

cdr3_length: 15
j_call: TRBJ2-2
v_call: TRBV29-1
cdr3_aa: CSVTGASGNAGELFF

cdr3_length: 15
j_call: TRBJ2-5
v_call: TRBV12-3/TRBV12-4
cdr3_aa: CASSPVAPREETQYF

cdr3_length: 18
j_call: TRBJ2-3
v_call: TRBV7-2
cdr3_aa: CASSFESSGISSTETQYF

cdr3_length: 17
j_call: TRBJ2-2
v_call: TRBV4-1
cdr3_aa: CASSHAITEGVDGGLFF

cdr3_length: 15
j_call: TRBJ2-2
v_call: TRBV12-3/TRBV12-4
cdr3_aa: CASSPGLAVTRELFF

cdr3_length: 15
j_call: TRBJ2-1
v_call: TRBV14
cdr3_aa: CASSRGTGAYNEQFF

cdr3_length: 16
j_call: TRBJ2-6
v_call: TRBV29-1
cdr3_aa: CSAQSGRNYGANILTF

cdr3_length: 16
j_call: TRBJ2-1
v_call: TRBV5-1
cdr3_aa: CANSLGGGNPYNEQFF

cdr3_length: 16
j_call: TRBJ2-1
v_call: TRBV5-1
cdr3_aa: CVSSLKLPSSYNEQFF

cdr3_length: 13
j_call: TRBJ2-5
v_call: TRBV20-1
cdr3_aa: CSAAGQVRETQYF

cdr3_length: 17
j_call: TRBJ2-3
v_call: TRBV4-1
cdr3_aa: CASSQDGTVPSTDTQYF

cdr3_length: 11
j_call: TRBJ1-5
v_call: TRBV29-1
cdr3_aa: CSAQENQPQHF

cdr3_length: 14
j_call: TRBJ2-5
v_call: TRBV11-1
cdr3_aa: CASTLRWHQETQYF

cdr3_length: 14
j_call: TRBJ2-3
v_call: TRBV5-4
cdr3_aa: CASSLDMATDTQYF

cdr3_length: 13
j_call: TRBJ1-1
v_call: TRBV6-6
cdr3_aa: CANRGSENTEAFF